This record concerns one T cell receptor beta chain sequence. Its cognate antigen has yet to be identified. This sample stems from a study of CXCR3-negative and CXCR3-positive naive CD8 T cells (dated by TCRdb to about 2019). With respect to the entire study: About 150 million TRB reads were obtained in total, roughly 1.5 +/- 0.3 million reads per library. The diversity and physicochemical repertoire analyses included about a dozen donors pooled from two independent experiments. The TRBV-TRBJ cluster analysis covered naive subsets from a handful of donors and memory cells from 3 donors. Broad study findings and their caveats: Because surface CD5, which has been linked to self-reactivity in mice, was comparable between naive subsets, TCR interaction strength was also inferred from TRB CDR3 physicochemical properties. Repertoire diversity was comparably high in both naive subsets but much lower in memory CD8+ T cells. TRBV-TRBJ usage was similar between naive CXCR3-negative and CXCR3-positive cells from the same donor, while memory cells showed distinct patterns. Freshly isolated PBMCs were used for most assays because CXCR3 expression went down partially after cryopreservation. Compared with CXCR3-negative naive cells, CXCR3-positive naive cells had TRB CDR3s with higher hydrophobicity (lower Kidera factor 4), lower energy, and higher strength and volume indices.

The CDR3 covers 13 residues, taking in both the cysteine and the phenylalanine. Only the protein is on record. CDR1 SQVTM and CDR2 ANQGSEA are derived from the germline V gene. Each CD8+ T cell subset was flow-sorted in triplicate, with over 250,000 cells per subset placed directly into RLT lysis buffer. Naive CD8+ T cells were defined stringently as CD45RO-CCR7+CD27+CD95- to exclude memory contaminants. Using standard density gradient centrifugation, peripheral blood mononuclear cells were isolated from buffy coats. A FACSAria III was used to flow-sort naive CXCR3-negative and CXCR3-positive CD8+ T cells. Total RNA was extracted from sorted cells using an RNeasy Mini Kit. The listed sequencing device is NextSeq 550. The Human TCR Profiling Kit (MiLaboratory) was used to prepare UMI-labeled 5' RACE TRB cDNA libraries. cDNA synthesis used the entire amount of extracted RNA, and PCR amplification then used the entire amount of cDNA produced. Libraries were prepared in parallel using an identical number of PCR cycles. The authors' analysis ran thus. About 50,000 +/- 10,000 unique UMI-labeled TRB cDNA molecules per library were extracted with MIGEC and MiXCR, with at least two reads per UMI required. An average of about 40,000 +/- 10,000 functional in-frame TRB CDR3 nucleotide clonotypes without stop codons was found per library. After each sample was downsampled to 5000 UMI-labeled TRB molecules, VDJtools was used to calculate diversity metrics such as normalized Shannon-Wiener and Chao1. VDJtools was used to calculate clonotype-size-weighted physicochemical properties of the central five CDR3 residues, namely interaction energy, strength, volume and Kidera factor 4. Reads reprocessed by TCRdb are summarized as one entry per CDR3 protein sequence, and DNA is absent. V and J calls and clone size were set by TCRdb, not the authors. In this sample's table one finds over 150,000 distinct CDR3 sequences. Of the sample, nearly 0.5% is held by the ten largest clones.

Input material: naive CXCR3+ CD8+ T cells from blood. The cell subset or site label, as the study defines it: CD45RO-CCR7+CD27+CD95- naive CD8+ T cells expressing CXCR3 (TNR3+). This receptor chain uses TRBV29-1 and TRBJ1-1. The sequence came from a human donor in good health. Some clones in this sample may be carry-over from other donors' samples. The encoded CDR3 is CSVDGVSVTEAFF. Reference TRBV29-1 and TRBJ1-1 proteins supply the regions before and after the CDR3; the full variable domain is: SAVISQKPSRDICQRGTSLTIQCQVDSQVTMMFWYRQQPGQSLTLIATANQGSEATYESGFVIDKFPISRPNLTFSTLTVSNMSPEDSSIYLCSVDGVSVTEAFFGQGTRLTVV.